This T cell receptor (beta chain) was retrieved from a study of T cell responses to AZD1222 COVID-19 vaccine. Overall study results and limits: Reportedly, nearly half the spike-specific TCRs target unmutated variant regions.

Germline lookup yields CDR1 KGHSH and CDR2 LQKENI. The CDR3 runs 17 residues. V trimming: 0 bases; J trimming: 3 bases; junction bases outside the gene matches: 8. In the case of this clone: Its antigen remains unidentified.

TCRdb's copy holds only in-frame clones and misses some; the assay was immunoSEQ multiplex PCR. This repertoire shows just under 55,000 clones, roughly 90% found once; its top ten account for less than 2%. This material consisted of peripheral blood, taken on day 0 of AZD1222 vaccination. The TCR was taken from an adult in good health. The chain uses TRBV18 and TRBJ1-3; 7 bases line up with TRBD1. For the CDR3, the DNA is TGTGCCAGCTCACCACCGTTGCAAACAGGGGTTGGAAACACCATATATTTT. It translates to CASSPPLQTGVGNTIYF.